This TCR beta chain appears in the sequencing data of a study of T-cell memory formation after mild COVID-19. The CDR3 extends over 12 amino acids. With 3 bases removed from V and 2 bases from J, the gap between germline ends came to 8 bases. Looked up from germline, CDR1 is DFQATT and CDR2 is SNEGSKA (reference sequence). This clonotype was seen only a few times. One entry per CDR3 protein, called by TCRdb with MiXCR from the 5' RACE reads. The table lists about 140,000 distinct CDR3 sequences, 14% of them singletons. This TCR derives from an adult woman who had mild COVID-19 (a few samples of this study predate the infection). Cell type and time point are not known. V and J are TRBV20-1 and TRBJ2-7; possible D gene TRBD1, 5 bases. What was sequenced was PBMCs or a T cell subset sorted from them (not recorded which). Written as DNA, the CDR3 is TGCAGTGCTAGTGGGGCAGCCTACGAGCAGTACTTC. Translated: CSASGAAYEQYF.